These T cell receptor beta chains were read from a single sample in a study of T cell clonotyping in hematopoietic cell transplantation. Only in-frame clones appear in the TCRdb table, and some are missing; sequencing was by immunoSEQ multiplex PCR. This sample yields approximately 8,700 clones, of which more than 75% are seen a single time; about 25% belongs to the top ten. The sequenced sample was peripheral blood mononuclear cells, obtained before stem cell transplant. The receptors here all came from a woman in her sixties with acute myeloid leukemia. Some clones in this sample may be carry-over from other donors' samples. Both conserved end residues are part of each CDR3. D genes are given only for firm matches. The size entry is marked missing in some rows and otherwise reads once, few, many or a size class.

size | J | D | V | CDR3 | DNA
. | TRBJ2-1 | TRBD2 | TRBV6-6 | CASRGGRGYNEQFF | TGTGCCAGCCGTGGCGGGAGAGGCTACAATGAGCAGTTCTTC
. | TRBJ1-1 | . | TRBV28 | CASSLVQAEAFF | TGTGCCAGCAGTTTGGTGCAGGCGGAAGCTTTCTTT
. | TRBJ1-3 | TRBD1 | TRBV4-3 | CASSQEGTGSGNTIYF | TGCGCCAGCAGCCAAGAGGGGACAGGGTCTGGAAACACCATATATTTT
once | TRBJ2-7 | . | TRBV27 | CASSFRLAYEQYF | TGTGCCAGCAGTTTCAGGTTAGCCTACGAGCAGTACTTC
few | TRBJ2-7 | . | TRBV27 | CASSPQVGRIYEQYF | TGTGCCAGCAGTCCTCAAGTAGGGCGGATATACGAGCAGTACTTC
. | TRBJ2-3 | TRBD2 | TRBV30 | CAGRGNKDTQYF | TGTGCCGGGCGGGGGAACAAAGATACGCAGTATTTT
. | TRBJ2-5 | TRBD2 | TRBV7-9 | CASSIRTSAETQYF | TGTGCCAGCAGCATCCGGACTAGCGCAGAGACCCAGTACTTC
. | TRBJ2-7 | TRBD1 | TRBV9 | CASSVGQGTGEQYF | TGTGCCAGCAGCGTCGGACAGGGCACGGGCGAGCAGTACTTC
. | TRBJ2-3 | . | TRBV10-2 | CASKRTEVTDTQYF | TGCGCCAGTAAGCGGACCGAGGTCACAGATACGCAGTATTTT
few | TRBJ2-7 | . | TRBV2 | CASKAGIEQYF | TGTGCCAGCAAGGCAGGGATCGAGCAGTACTTC
. | TRBJ2-3 | TRBD2 | TRBV30 | CAWSIGPGGRDADTQYF | TGTGCCTGGAGTATTGGTCCTGGCGGGAGGGACGCAGATACGCAGTATTTT
. | TRBJ1-4 | TRBD1 | TRBV7-6 | CASSLATGDEKLFF | TGTGCCAGCAGCTTAGCTACAGGGGATGAAAAACTGTTTTTT
. | TRBJ1-1 | . | TRBV14 | CASSSRTVGGVSTEAFF | TGTGCCAGCAGCTCACGAACGGTCGGCGGGGTGAGCACTGAAGCTTTCTTT
few | TRBJ1-2 | . | TRBV30 | CAWSVHGWTSNYGYTF | TGTGCCTGGAGTGTACACGGCTGGACTTCTAACTATGGCTACACCTTC
. | TRBJ2-5 | . | TRBV27 | CASSLLPPDQETQYF | TGTGCCAGCAGTCTCCTCCCCCCAGACCAAGAGACCCAGTACTTC
. | TRBJ2-4 | TRBD1 | TRBV7-8 | CASSLNDRALAKNIQYF | TGTGCCAGCAGCTTAAACGACAGGGCGCTAGCCAAAAACATTCAGTACTTC
. | TRBJ1-4 | . | TRBV7-2 | CASSSRVNEKLFF | TGTGCCAGCAGCTCCAGGGTAAATGAAAAACTGTTTTTT
hyperexpanded | TRBJ2-3 | TRBD2 | TRBV6-1 | CASSGGTSGRSDTQYF | TGTGCCAGCAGTGGGGGGACTAGCGGGAGATCAGATACGCAGTATTTT
. | TRBJ2-1 | TRBD2 | TRBV28 | CASSRGLVSLNEQFF | TGTGCCAGCAGTCGGGGACTAGTGTCCCTCAATGAGCAGTTCTTC
. | TRBJ1-2 | . | TRBV10-3 | CAISVWGSGGYTF | TGTGCCATCAGTGTCTGGGGGTCCGGGGGCTACACCTTC
. | TRBJ2-3 | . | TRBV7-9 | CASSLSDTQYF | TGTGCCAGCAGCTTGTCGGATACGCAGTATTTT
few | TRBJ2-3 | . | TRBV6-5 | CASGLPGDTQYF | TGTGCCAGCGGACTCCCAGGGGATACGCAGTATTTT
. | TRBJ1-2 | TRBD1 | TRBV5-1 | CASSSSGTEIYGYTF | TGCGCCAGCAGCTCCTCCGGGACAGAAATTTATGGCTACACCTTC
. | TRBJ2-5 | . | TRBV5-1 | CASSLVPSQETQYF | TGCGCCAGCAGCTTGGTACCAAGCCAAGAGACCCAGTACTTC
. | TRBJ2-1 | TRBD2 | TRBV4-1 | CASSQGWISGRAGGEQFF | TGCGCCAGCAGCCAAGGCTGGATTAGCGGGAGGGCCGGAGGTGAGCAGTTCTTC
. | TRBJ2-3 | . | TRBV11-2 | CASSPGDTDTQYF | TGTGCCAGCAGCCCGGGGGACACTGATACGCAGTATTTT
. | TRBJ2-3 | . | TRBV15 | CATSRDRDTQYF | TGTGCCACCAGCAGAGATCGTGATACGCAGTATTTT
. | TRBJ1-5 | . | TRBV21-1 | CASSPRDGDSNQPQHF | TGTGCCAGCAGCCCCCGGGACGGTGATAGCAATCAGCCCCAGCATTTT
. | TRBJ2-3 | . | TRBV4-3 | CASSHATGSTDTQYF | TGCGCCAGCAGCCACGCTACGGGGAGCACAGATACGCAGTATTTT
. | TRBJ2-7 | . | TRBV5-1 | CASSLISRRFGGQSSYEQYF | TGCGCCAGCAGCTTGATTTCCAGGCGGTTCGGAGGACAGAGCTCCTACGAGCAGTACTTC
once | TRBJ1-2 | TRBD1 | TRBV4-3 | CASSQDSRGRDYGYTF | TGCGCCAGCAGCCAAGATAGCAGGGGGCGCGACTATGGCTACACCTTC
. | TRBJ1-1 | . | TRBV11-2 | CASSLGGPMNTEAFF | TGTGCCAGCAGCTTAGGGGGACCGATGAACACTGAAGCTTTCTTT
. | TRBJ2-1 | . | TRBV5-1 | CASSLWAGSGNEQFF | TGCGCCAGCAGCTTGTGGGCAGGATCGGGCAATGAGCAGTTCTTC
. | TRBJ2-2 | TRBD2 | TRBV7-2 | CARLTSGANTGELFF | TGTGCCAGACTCACTAGCGGGGCAAACACCGGGGAGCTGTTTTTT
once | TRBJ1-1 | . | TRBV6-5 | CASNKGINTEAFF | TGTGCCAGCAACAAGGGGATAAACACTGAAGCTTTCTTT
. | TRBJ1-5 | . | TRBV29-1 | CSVGSQGRQPQHF | TGCAGCGTTGGGTCGCAGGGGCGGCAGCCCCAGCATTTT
. | TRBJ1-5 | TRBD1 | TRBV2 | CASSEGTDSNQPQHF | TGTGCCAGCAGCGAAGGGACAGATAGCAATCAGCCCCAGCATTTT
. | TRBJ2-7 | TRBD2 | TRBV19 | CASSIEAGGPWEQYF | TGTGCCAGTAGTATAGAAGCGGGAGGGCCTTGGGAGCAGTACTTC
. | TRBJ2-2 | . | TRBV10-3 | CAISEYMTENTGELFF | TGTGCCATCAGTGAGTATATGACAGAGAACACCGGGGAGCTGTTTTTT
. | TRBJ2-1 | . | TRBV5-1 | CASSLEQGPAGQFF | TGCGCCAGCAGCTTGGAACAGGGCCCAGCAGGGCAGTTCTTC
. | TRBJ2-1 | TRBD2 | TRBV2 | CASSDLAGLGEQFF | TGTGCCAGCAGTGACCTAGCGGGACTTGGAGAACAGTTCTTC
few | TRBJ2-1 | . | TRBV20-1 | CSARAGREQFF | TGCAGTGCCAGAGCAGGACGAGAGCAGTTCTTC
. | TRBJ1-1 | . | TRBV5-6 | CASTTGGNTEAFF | TGTGCCAGCACGACGGGGGGGAACACTGAAGCTTTCTTT